What follows are 30 T cell receptor beta chains derived from one specimen sequenced in a study of CD8+ T cells in alopecia areata. Stated treatment: oral pan-JAK inhibitor, 5-10 mg twice daily. Once RNA had been extracted, it was reverse transcribed into cDNA to act as the sequencing template. Repertoires were generated with immunoSEQ multiplex PCR, while TCRdb's copy carries only in-frame clones and drops some. The profile covers about 200,000 clones, with 60% appearing a single time and over 3% taken by the ten largest. The sample consisted of CD4+ T cells sorted from blood, taken at week 4, from a patient treated with tofacitinib. These receptors were taken from a human donor with alopecia areata.

This rearrangement joins TRBV29-1 to TRBJ2-5; tentative D call: TRBD1 (5 bases). The CDR3 consists of 14 residues. The germline gives CDR1 SQVTM, CDR2 ANQGSEA. The V and J ends lost 2 bases and 6 bases respectively, with 16 bases between them. CDR3 sequence reads: CSVENIWGRQTQYF. The CDR3 nucleotides are TGCAGCGTTGAAAATATATGGGGCAGGCAGACCCAGTACTTC.

V gene TRBV28 combines with J gene TRBJ2-6, with a tentative D call TRBD2 (6 bases). Germline CDR1 and CDR2: MDHEN and SYDVKM. The CDR3 is made up of 17 amino acids. V was trimmed by 4 bases and J by 4 bases, leaving 17 bases between them. CDR3 loop: CASSSPHGAGGANVLTF. For the CDR3, the DNA is TGTGCCAGCAGTTCCCCCCACGGGGCGGGAGGGGCCAACGTCCTGACTTTC.

This chain links TRBV6-1 with TRBJ1-3; D ambiguous. The CDR3 has 13 residues. The germline V gene has CDR1 MNHNS and CDR2 SASEGT. V dropped 2 bases and J dropped 3 bases, with 5 bases sitting between them. The CDR3 reads CASSESYGNTIYF. As DNA, the CDR3 is TGTGCCAGCAGTGAAAGCTATGGAAACACCATATATTTT.

This clone has only a few counts. The chain uses TRBV2 and TRBJ1-4, with TRBD1 matching over 8 bases. The CDR3 has 13 residues. Germline-derived CDR1 and CDR2 are SNHLY and FYNNEI. The ends lost 8 bases at V and 5 bases at J; junction bases unmatched: 4. The CDR3 nucleotides are TGTGCCAGCCGGACAGGGAGGAATGAAAAACTGTTTTTT. It is translated as CASRTGRNEKLFF.

This clone was seen only a few times. V is TRBV30 and J is TRBJ1-2; D possibly corresponds to TRBD1 (6 bases). V gave up 4 bases and J gave up 4 bases, with 16 bases separating them. This CDR3 spans 14 amino acids. The V gene's germline CDR1 is GTSNPN and CDR2 SVGIG (reference sequence). Here the CDR3 reads CAWTLDRGPYGYTF. CDR3 nucleotide sequence: TGTGCCTGGACACTGGACCGGGGGCCCTATGGCTACACCTTC.

This clone was detected only a few times. The chain employs TRBV7-2 and TRBJ1-2; D is uncertain. CDR3 size: 15 residues. CDR1 SGHTA and CDR2 FQGNSA come from the germline V gene. Trimming removed 3 bases from V and 5 bases from J, with 16 bases in between. This chain's CDR3 is CASSLREVFGYGYTF. The CDR3 coding sequence is TGTGCCAGCAGCTTGAGGGAAGTTTTTGGGTATGGCTACACCTTC.

The sample holds a few counts of this clone. The V gene is TRBV11-3, the J gene TRBJ2-2; D is uncertain. The CDR3 runs to 13 residues. The V and J ends lost 1 base and 6 bases respectively, with 6 bases between them. The V gene's germline CDR1 is SGHNT and CDR2 YENEEA. CDR3 amino acids: CASSLAAAGELFF. In DNA, the CDR3 is TGTGCCAGCAGCTTAGCGGCAGCCGGGGAGCTGTTTTTT.

There are a few counts of this clone. The chain carries TRBV7-2 and TRBJ1-4; possibly TRBD1 for D (6 bases). The CDR3 loop spans 16 amino acids. V lost 5 bases and J lost 2, with 15 bases in between. Germline CDR1 SGHTA, CDR2 FQGNSA. CDR3 coding DNA: TGTGCCAGCAGCCGTTACAGGGTGGGCACTAATGAAAAACTGTTTTTT. It translates to CASSRYRVGTNEKLFF.

The rearrangement uses TRBV29-1 and TRBJ1-4, with 7 bases aligning to TRBD1. This CDR3 contains 14 residues. With V trimmed by 4 bases and J by 6 bases, 8 bases remained unmatched. Germline V gene data show CDR1 as SQVTM and CDR2 as ANQGSEA. The CDR3 nucleotides read TGCAGCGTTGCGGGACAGACCACTGATGAAAAACTGTTTTTT. It translates to CSVAGQTTDEKLFF. Variable domain in full (rest from reference TRBV29-1 and TRBJ1-4): SAVISQKPSRDICQRGTSLTIQCQVDSQVTMMFWYRQQPGQSLTLIATANQGSEATYESGFVIDKFPISRPNLTFSTLTVSNMSPEDSSIYLCSVAGQTTDEKLFFGSGTQLSVL.

This chain joins TRBV10-3 and TRBJ1-1; D is possibly TRBD1 (6 bases). The CDR3 is made up of 14 amino acids. The germline gives CDR1 ENHRY, CDR2 SYGVKD. Trimming took 4 bases from V and 5 from J, leaving 14 bases between them. The CDR3, as DNA: TGTGCCATCAGTGCGATACAGGGAGATACTGAAGCTTTCTTT. This sequence encodes CAISAIQGDTEAFF.

The V and J genes are TRBV29-1 and TRBJ2-1, with TRBD2 matching over 9 bases. The CDR3 is 11 amino acids. CDR1 is SQVTM and CDR2 is ANQGSEA in the germline V gene. Losses at the gene ends were 6 bases for V and 13 bases for J; bases not matched to a gene: 7. CDR3 in amino acids: CSVSPGTSQFF. The DNA for the CDR3 is TGCAGCGTGTCTCCCGGGACTAGCCAGTTCTTC.

The chain links TRBV5-6 to TRBJ1-4; D is uncertain. Germline CDR1 reads SGHDT; CDR2 reads YYEEEE. The CDR3 sequence is 16 residues long. Trimming took 5 bases from V and 4 from J, leaving 18 bases between them. The CDR3 nucleotides read TGTGCCAGCAGTTACTTTACCTACAAAGGTAATGAAAAACTGTTTTTT. Its translation: CASSYFTYKGNEKLFF. Based on the CDR3 plus reference TRBV5-6 and TRBJ1-4, the full variable domain is DAGVTQSPTHLIKTRGQQVTLRCSPKSGHDTVSWYQQALGQGPQFIFQYYEEEERQRGNFPDRFSGHQFPNYSSELNVNALLLGDSALYLCASSYFTYKGNEKLFFGSGTQLSVL.

This chain links TRBV5-1 with TRBJ2-2; D perhaps matches TRBD1 (6 bases). Trimming left V 4 bases short and J 5 bases short, with 15 bases between. The V gene's germline CDR1 is SGHRS and CDR2 YFSETQ. This CDR3 region has 15 residues. CDR3 protein: CASSPDSLRTGELFF. The CDR3, as DNA: TGCGCCAGCAGCCCGGACAGTCTAAGGACCGGGGAGCTGTTTTTT. The variable domain in full, completed from reference TRBV5-1 and TRBJ2-2, reads KAGVTQTPRYLIKTRGQQVTLSCSPISGHRSVSWYQQTPGQGLQFLFEYFSETQRNKGNFPGRFSGRQFSNSRSEMNVSTLELGDSALYLCASSPDSLRTGELFFGEGSRLTVL.

This clone was detected only once. The V and J genes are TRBV6-5 and TRBJ1-4; D ambiguous. Looked up from germline, CDR1 is MNHEY and CDR2 is SVGAGI. Trimming removed 7 bases from V and 8 bases from J, with 14 bases in between. This CDR3 is 13 amino acids long. The CDR3 sequence is CASTNYAREKLFF. For the CDR3, the DNA is TGTGCCAGCACCAACTATGCCAGGGAAAAACTGTTTTTT.

The chain is built from TRBV4-1 and TRBJ1-5; D gene ambiguous. From germline, CDR1 is MGHRA and CDR2 YSYEKL. Trimming left V 0 bases short and J 4 bases short, with 7 bases between. CDR3 length: 14 amino acids. The CDR3 sequence is CASSQDLGNQPQHF. The CDR3 DNA reads TGCGCCAGCAGCCAAGATCTTGGGAATCAGCCCCAGCATTTT.

The V gene is TRBV28, the J gene TRBJ2-5, with a possible D match to TRBD2 (5 bases). CDR3 length: 11 amino acids. Germline CDR1 and CDR2: MDHEN and SYDVKM. V was clipped by 2 bases and J by 10 bases, with 8 bases between them. CDR3 loop: CASSLGRDQYF. The CDR3 DNA reads as TGTGCCAGCAGTTTAGGGAGAGACCAGTACTTC. Full variable domain (outside the CDR3, taken from reference TRBV28 and TRBJ2-5): DVKVTQSSRYLVKRTGEKVFLECVQDMDHENMFWYRQDPGLGLRLIYFSYDVKMKEKGDIPEGYSVSREKKERFSLILESASTNQTSMYLCASSLGRDQYFGPGTRLLVL.

V gene TRBV29-1 combines with J gene TRBJ2-1; 7 positions agree with TRBD2. Germline V gene data show CDR1 as SQVTM and CDR2 as ANQGSEA. The length of the CDR3 is 12 residues. The V gene end was trimmed by 7 bases and the J gene end by 4 bases; junction bases not matched to a gene: 4. The CDR3 sequence is CSARGGYNEQFF. CDR3 sequence (DNA): TGCAGCGCACGCGGGGGTTACAATGAGCAGTTCTTC.

The V and J genes are TRBV7-2 and TRBJ2-5; 12 bases are shared with TRBD2. Germline CDR1 and CDR2: SGHTA and FQGNSA. V was clipped by 5 bases and J by 2 bases; unmatched bases: 9. The CDR3 consists of 17 residues. This CDR3 reads CASSVGPLAGGQETQYF. DNA for the CDR3: TGTGCCAGCAGCGTGGGGCCCCTAGCGGGGGGGCAAGAGACCCAGTACTTC.

The chain carries TRBV27 and TRBJ1-2, with unresolved D. Germline V gene data show CDR1 as MNHEY and CDR2 as SMNVEV (reference sequence). This CDR3 has 13 amino acids. The V end lost 5 bases, the J end lost 4 bases, and 11 bases lay between the germline ends. The CDR3 region is CASSRNALYGYTF. In DNA, the CDR3 is TGTGCCAGCAGTCGGAACGCGCTCTATGGCTACACCTTC.

V is TRBV7-9 and J is TRBJ2-3, with D hard to call. V was pared by 8 bases and J by 6 bases, with 12 bases between. Germline V gives CDR1 SEHNR, CDR2 FQNEAQ (reference sequence). The CDR3 loop spans 12 amino acids. In nucleotides, the CDR3 is TGTGCCAGCGGAGAAAGGGTGGATACGCAGTATTTT. Translated, it gives CASGERVDTQYF.

The chain recombines TRBV30 with TRBJ2-7; no firm D call. In germline, CDR1 is GTSNPN, CDR2 SVGIG (reference sequence). The CDR3 consists of 12 residues. V was shortened by 1 base and J by 3 bases, with 7 bases between the two germline ends. CDR3 loop: CAWSDLNYEQYF. In DNA form, the CDR3 reads TGTGCCTGGAGTGACCTGAACTACGAGCAGTACTTC.

The V call is TRBV7-2, the J call TRBJ2-3, with D hard to call. The CDR3 length is 15 residues. The germline V and J ends were trimmed by 0 bases and 2 bases, with 9 bases remaining between them. Per the germline V gene, CDR1 is SGHTA and CDR2 is FQGNSA. For the CDR3, the DNA is TGTGCCAGCAGCTTAGCATCTGGATACACAGATACGCAGTATTTT. This encodes CASSLASGYTDTQYF.

The rearrangement uses TRBV28 and TRBJ1-5, with D possibly matching TRBD1 (5 bases). This CDR3 spans 15 amino acids. The germline V gene has CDR1 MDHEN and CDR2 SYDVKM. V was trimmed by 5 bases and J by 4 bases, leaving 15 bases between them. The CDR3 sequence is CASSGSEGRNQPQHF. The CDR3 coding sequence is TGTGCCAGCAGTGGGTCAGAGGGACGGAATCAGCCCCAGCATTTT.

Only a few counts were recorded for this clone. This chain joins TRBV6-5 and TRBJ2-1; 10 positions agree with TRBD1. CDR3 length equals 14 residues. The germline CDR1 and CDR2 sequences are MNHEY and SVGAGI. The trim removed 4 bases at V and 9 bases at J, leaving 6 bases unmatched. The CDR3 nucleotides read TGTGCCAGCAGTTCCGACAGGGGGCCAAGTGAGCAGTTCTTC. Protein product: CASSSDRGPSEQFF.

The chain joins TRBV25-1 to TRBJ1-5; weak D call: TRBD1 (6 bases). This CDR3 has 16 amino acids. The V end lost 10 bases, the J end lost 1 base, and 20 bases lay between the germline ends. Per the germline V gene, CDR1 is MGHDK and CDR2 is SYGVNS. Here the CDR3 reads CATDRGRERSNQPQHF. The CDR3 nucleotides are TGTGCCACGGACAGAGGTCGGGAGCGGAGCAATCAGCCCCAGCATTTT.

The chain combines TRBV6-5 with TRBJ1-1; D possibly corresponds to TRBD1 (5 bases). Germline CDR1 reads MNHEY; CDR2 reads SVGAGI. Deletions cut 8 bases from V and 8 bases from J, with 12 bases between. The CDR3 spans 11 residues. The CDR3 spells CASYQGREAFF. The CDR3 DNA reads TGTGCCAGCTATCAGGGCAGAGAAGCTTTCTTT.

This clone was detected once. A junction boundary mismatches the germline segment, possibly from a read error. This chain joins TRBV7-7 and TRBJ2-5; possibly TRBD2 for D (5 bases). CDR3 length equals 17 residues. In germline, CDR1 is SSHAT, CDR2 FNYEAQ (reference sequence). The chain's CDR3 is CASSSRGTPGSGETQYF. The DNA of the CDR3 is TGTGCTAGCAGCTCTCGAGGAACCCCGGGGTCAGGAGAGACCCAGTACTTC.

This chain joins TRBV25-1 and TRBJ2-5; TRBD1 might be the D (6 bases). Per germline, CDR1 MGHDK and CDR2 SYGVNS. The CDR3 contains 14 residues. V dropped 5 bases and J dropped 2 bases, with 12 bases sitting between them. Here the CDR3 reads CASSTRTEQETQYF. The CDR3 DNA is TGTGCCAGCAGTACCCGGACAGAACAAGAGACCCAGTACTTC.

This clone was counted once. This chain joins TRBV2 and TRBJ1-5, with D possibly being TRBD1 (6 bases). Germline V gives CDR1 SNHLY, CDR2 FYNNEI. This CDR3 comprises 14 residues. V lost 7 bases and J 1 base, leaving 11 bases between the germline ends. The CDR3 nucleotides read TGTGCCAGCAACCTCCAGGGGAGCAATCAGCCCCAGCATTTT. This codes for CASNLQGSNQPQHF.

The rearrangement uses TRBV5-1 and TRBJ2-5; the D is unclear. The CDR3 extends over 14 amino acids. Germline CDR1 reads SGHRS; CDR2 reads YFSETQ. V lost 5 bases, J lost 3 bases, and 14 bases lay in between. CDR3 sequence: CASSSPGRKETQYF. The CDR3 coding sequence is TGCGCCAGCAGTAGCCCTGGACGTAAAGAGACCCAGTACTTC.